The present T cell receptor beta chain was sequenced within a study of blood T cell repertoires in COVID-19. Sequencing used immunoSEQ multiplex PCR; TCRdb keeps in-frame clones, though not all of them. The profile shows around 140,000 clones, about 86% of them singletons. This CDR3 has 16 residues. CDR1 and CDR2 (germline): MDHEN, SYDVKM. V lost 7 bases and J 0 bases, leaving 16 bases between the germline ends. The count of this clone is one. This clonotype was sampled from a woman aged 60-75 years with acute or convalescent COVID-19. The specimen sequenced was peripheral blood. The genes are TRBV28 and TRBJ1-3, with D tentatively TRBD1 (5 bases). The CDR3 DNA reads as TGTGCCAGCACCATCGGGGGACGGAACTCTGGAAACACCATATATTTT. It translates to CASTIGGRNSGNTIYF.